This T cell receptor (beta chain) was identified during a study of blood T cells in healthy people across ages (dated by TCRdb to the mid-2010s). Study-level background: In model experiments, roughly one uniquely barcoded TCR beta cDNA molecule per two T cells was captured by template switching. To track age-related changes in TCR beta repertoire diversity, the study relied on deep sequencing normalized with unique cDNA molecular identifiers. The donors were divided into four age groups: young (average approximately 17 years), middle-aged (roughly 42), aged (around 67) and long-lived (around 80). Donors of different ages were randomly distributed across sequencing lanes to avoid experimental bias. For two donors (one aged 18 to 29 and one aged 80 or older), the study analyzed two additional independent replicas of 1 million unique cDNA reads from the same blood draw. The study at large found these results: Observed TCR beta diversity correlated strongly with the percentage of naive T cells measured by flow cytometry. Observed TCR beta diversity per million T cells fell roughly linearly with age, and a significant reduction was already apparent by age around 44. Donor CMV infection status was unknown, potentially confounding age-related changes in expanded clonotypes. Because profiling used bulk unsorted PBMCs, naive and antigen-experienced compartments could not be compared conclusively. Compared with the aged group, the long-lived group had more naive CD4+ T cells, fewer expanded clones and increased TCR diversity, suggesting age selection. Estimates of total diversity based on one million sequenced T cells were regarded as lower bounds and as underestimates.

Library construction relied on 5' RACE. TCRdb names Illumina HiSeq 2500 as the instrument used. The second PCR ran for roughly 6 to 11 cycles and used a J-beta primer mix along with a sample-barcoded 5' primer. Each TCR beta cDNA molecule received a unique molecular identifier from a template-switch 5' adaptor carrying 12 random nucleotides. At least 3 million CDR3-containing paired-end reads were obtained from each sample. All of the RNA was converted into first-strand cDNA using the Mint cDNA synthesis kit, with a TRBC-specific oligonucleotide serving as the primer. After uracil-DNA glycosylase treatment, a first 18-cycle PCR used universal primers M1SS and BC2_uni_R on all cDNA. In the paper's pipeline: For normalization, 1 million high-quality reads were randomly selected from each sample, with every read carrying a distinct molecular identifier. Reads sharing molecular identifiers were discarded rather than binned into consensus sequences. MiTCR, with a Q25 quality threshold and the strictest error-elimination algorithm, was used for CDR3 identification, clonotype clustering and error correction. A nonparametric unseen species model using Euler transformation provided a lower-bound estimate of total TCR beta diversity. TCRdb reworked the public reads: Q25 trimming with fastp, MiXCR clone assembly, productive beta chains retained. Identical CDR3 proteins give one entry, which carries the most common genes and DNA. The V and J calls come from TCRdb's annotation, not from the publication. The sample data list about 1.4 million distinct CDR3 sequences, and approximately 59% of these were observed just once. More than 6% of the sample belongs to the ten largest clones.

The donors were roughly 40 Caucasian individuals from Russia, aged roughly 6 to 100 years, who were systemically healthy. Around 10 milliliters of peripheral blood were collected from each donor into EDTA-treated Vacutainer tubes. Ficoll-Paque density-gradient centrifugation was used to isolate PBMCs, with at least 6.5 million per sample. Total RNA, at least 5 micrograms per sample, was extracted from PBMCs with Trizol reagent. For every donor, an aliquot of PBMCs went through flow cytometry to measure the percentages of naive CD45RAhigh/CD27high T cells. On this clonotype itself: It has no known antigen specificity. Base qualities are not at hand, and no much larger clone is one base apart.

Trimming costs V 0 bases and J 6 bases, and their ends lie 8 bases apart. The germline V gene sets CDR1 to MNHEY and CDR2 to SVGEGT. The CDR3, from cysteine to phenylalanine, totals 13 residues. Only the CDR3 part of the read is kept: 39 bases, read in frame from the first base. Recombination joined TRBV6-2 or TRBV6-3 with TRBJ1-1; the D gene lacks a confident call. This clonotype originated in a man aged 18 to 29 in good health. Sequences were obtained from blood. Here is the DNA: TGTGCCAGCAGTTACTCGGGTAGGTCTGAAGCTTTCTTT. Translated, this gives CASSYSGRSEAFF.